A single T cell receptor (beta chain) is shown here with its context. No antigen is known for it. Synthesis of TCR cDNA relied on 5'RACE template switching, which attached a universal primer site and UMIs. Via MiXCR, TCRdb re-called the 5' RACE reads, giving one row per CDR3 protein. In the table there are 350,000 or so distinct CDR3 sequences, around 8.1% of which are singletons. The data were obtained in a study of T cells after yellow fever vaccination. Overall study findings and caveats: The appearance of a small share of clonotypes in both CD4 and CD8 compartments was observed. Within FACS-sorted repertoires, abundant clonotypes contaminating from the bulk population could be present.

The clonotype comes from a man younger than 30 who received the YFV17D yellow fever vaccine. The specimen comprised PBMCs, sampled around 45 days after the first yellow fever vaccination.

Here the CDR3 DNA reads TGTGCCAGCAGTTGGGGGCAGCCCTCTGGAAACACCATATATTTT. Translation gives CASSWGQPSGNTIYF. The chain couples TRBV12-3 or TRBV12-4 to TRBJ1-3; D may be TRBD1 (6 bases). This CDR3 has 15 amino acids. V was trimmed by 4 bases and J by 0 bases, leaving 10 bases between them.